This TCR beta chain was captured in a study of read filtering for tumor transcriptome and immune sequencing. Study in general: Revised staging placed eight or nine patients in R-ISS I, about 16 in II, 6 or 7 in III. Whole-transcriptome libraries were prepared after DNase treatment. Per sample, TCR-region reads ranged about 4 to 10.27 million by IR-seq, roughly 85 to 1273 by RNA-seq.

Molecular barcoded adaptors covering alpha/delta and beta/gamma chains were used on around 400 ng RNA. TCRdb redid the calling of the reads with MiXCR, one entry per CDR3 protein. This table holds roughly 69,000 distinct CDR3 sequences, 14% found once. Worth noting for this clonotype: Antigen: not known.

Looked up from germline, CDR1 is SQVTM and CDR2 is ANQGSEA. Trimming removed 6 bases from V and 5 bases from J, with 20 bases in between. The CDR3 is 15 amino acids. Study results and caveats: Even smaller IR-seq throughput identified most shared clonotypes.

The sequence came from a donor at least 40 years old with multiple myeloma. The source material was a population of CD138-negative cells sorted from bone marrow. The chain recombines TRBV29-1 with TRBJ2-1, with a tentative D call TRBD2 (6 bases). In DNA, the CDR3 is TGCAGCGTCAACCCGACTAGGGTGGGTCACAATGAGCAGTTCTTC. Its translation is CSVNPTRVGHNEQFF.